The clone carrying this T cell receptor (beta chain) was seen only a few times. The antigen is not known. This record comes from a study of response to subunit inactivated influenza vaccine. General study points: Authors suggested seasonal influenza vaccinations each recruit few new T cells.

The V and J ends lost 3 bases and 4 bases respectively, with 16 bases between them. The CDR3 sequence is 15 residues long. TCRdb recomputed calls from the RT-PCR reads with MiXCR, one row per CDR3 protein. The table has roughly 630,000 distinct CDR3 sequences, 14% seen once. This rearrangement joins TRBV12-3 or TRBV12-4 to TRBJ2-7; maybe TRBD1 (6 bases). The TCR originated in a middle-aged man who received an inactivated influenza vaccine. This sample comprised PBMCs from blood, obtained less than 15 days before vaccination. In DNA form, the CDR3 reads TGTGCCAGCAGTTTGTATGACAGGCGCGGGTACGAGCAGTACTTC. Protein sequence: CASSLYDRRGYEQYF.